A selection of T cell receptor beta chains follows, all from one sample in a study of OX40 agonist ivuxolimab in advanced cancers. The repertoire was sequenced with immunoSEQ multiplex PCR; TCRdb's copy has only in-frame clones and lacks some. The table has approximately 6,900 clones, 65% to 80% seen once; the top ten hold 25%. Here the sequenced sample was CD4+ or CD8+ T cells sorted from blood, taken in a trial of the OX40 agonist ivuxolimab. Receptors originate from an adult with an advanced solid tumor such as melanoma, head and neck, liver or kidney cancer. The CDR3 runs from the conserved cysteine through the conserved F or W. D genes are given only for firm matches. The size of a clone is reported for some rows only, either as once, few or many, or as a class for expanded clones.

abundance	d_gene	v_gene	j_gene	CDR3aa	CDR3nt
NA	NA	TRBV7-9	TRBJ2-1	CASTPLGAAYNEQFF	TGTGCCAGCACCCCTCTGGGGGCAGCCTACAATGAGCAGTTCTTC
few	NA	TRBV2	TRBJ2-2	CASRNREADTGELFF	TGTGCCAGCAGGAACAGGGAAGCGGACACCGGGGAGCTGTTTTTT
NA	NA	TRBV2	TRBJ1-6	CASSGTSPSSYNSPLHF	TGTGCCAGCAGTGGAACCAGTCCTAGCTCCTATAATTCACCCCTCCACTTT
few	NA	TRBV30	TRBJ1-3	CAWKRAGNTIYF	TGTGCCTGGAAGAGGGCTGGAAACACCATATATTTT
NA	TRBD2	TRBV2	TRBJ2-1	CASRGGGLAGGAYNEQFF	TGTGCCAGCAGAGGCGGAGGACTAGCCGGAGGAGCCTACAATGAGCAGTTCTTC
NA	NA	TRBV28	TRBJ2-7	CASSITPQWIKGAVQYF	TGTGCCAGCAGTATCACCCCCCAGTGGATCAAGGGCGCGGTGCAGTACTTC
NA	NA	TRBV30	TRBJ1-2	CASTARGAAYGYTF	TGTGCCTCCACGGCCAGGGGCGCCGCCTATGGCTACACCTTC
NA	TRBD2	TRBV6-1	TRBJ2-7	CASSSGLAGVNEQYF	TGTGCCAGCAGTTCGGGACTAGCGGGAGTCAACGAGCAGTACTTC
NA	NA	TRBV18	TRBJ2-7	CASSPQAYEQYF	TGTGCCAGCTCACCACAGGCTTACGAGCAGTACTTC
few	NA	TRBV5-1	TRBJ2-3	CASSLALAAPSTDTQYF	TGCGCCAGCAGCTTGGCGTTAGCGGCGCCTAGCACAGATACGCAGTATTTT
NA	NA	TRBV9	TRBJ1-4	CASSVEGGFATNEKLFF	TGTGCCAGCAGCGTCGAGGGGGGTTTCGCAACTAATGAAAAACTGTTTTTT
few	NA	TRBV6-5	TRBJ2-1	CASSYGGEQFF	TGTGCCAGCAGTTACGGCGGTGAGCAGTTCTTC
few	NA	TRBV28	TRBJ1-1	CASSLYQDLNTEAFF	TGTGCCAGCAGTTTATATCAGGACTTGAACACTGAAGCTTTCTTT
NA	NA	TRBV6-6	TRBJ1-4	CASSYLDRNEKLFF	TGTGCCAGCAGTTACCTCGACCGGAATGAAAAACTGTTTTTT
few	NA	TRBV7-9	TRBJ2-1	CASRDLGDLYNEQFF	TGTGCCAGCAGGGACTTGGGGGACCTCTACAATGAGCAGTTCTTC
NA	TRBD1	TRBV10-1	TRBJ2-3	CASSIGQGRMSHTQYF	TGCGCCAGCAGTATCGGACAGGGAAGGATGAGTCATACGCAGTATTTT
NA	NA	TRBV18	TRBJ1-4	CASSPPSPGRGGEKLFF	TGTGCCAGCTCACCACCCTCCCCGGGACGAGGGGGGGAAAAACTGTTTTTT
NA	NA	TRBV19	TRBJ2-1	CASSIVLESYNEQFF	TGTGCCAGTAGTATAGTTCTGGAGTCCTACAATGAGCAGTTCTTC
few	TRBD2	TRBV7-2	TRBJ2-1	CASSFLGLAGVNEQFF	TGTGCCAGCAGCTTCCTCGGACTAGCGGGGGTCAATGAGCAGTTCTTC
NA	TRBD2	TRBV4-1	TRBJ2-7	CASSPSGRANEQYF	TGCGCCAGCAGCCCTAGCGGGAGGGCCAACGAGCAGTACTTC
NA	NA	TRBV18	TRBJ2-2	CASSPLVEGVAGELFF	TGTGCCAGCTCACCACTGGTTGAAGGAGTCGCCGGGGAGCTGTTTTTT
NA	NA	TRBV20-1	TRBJ1-2	CSAREGYGYTF	TGCAGTGCTAGAGAGGGCTATGGCTACACCTTC
once	NA	TRBV2	TRBJ2-7	CASRMSARYEQYF	TGTGCCAGCAGGATGTCGGCCCGGTACGAGCAGTACTTC
NA	TRBD2	TRBV4-2	TRBJ2-2	CASNPGGDGVNTGELFF	TGTGCCAGCAACCCCGGGGGGGACGGGGTGAACACCGGGGAGCTGTTTTTT
NA	TRBD1	TRBV19	TRBJ2-7	CASTFRQGNSYEQYF	TGTGCCAGTACCTTTCGACAGGGAAATTCCTACGAGCAGTACTTC
NA	NA	TRBV7-6	TRBJ2-7	CASSPGTGSYEQYF	TGTGCCAGCAGCCCCGGGACTGGCTCCTACGAGCAGTACTTC
NA	NA	TRBV6-5	TRBJ2-7	CASSYGSRGAKQYF	TGTGCCAGCAGTTACGGCAGCAGGGGGGCCAAGCAGTACTTC
NA	NA	TRBV7-8	TRBJ2-2	CASSSYLDTGELFF	TGTGCCAGCAGCTCTTACTTGGACACCGGGGAGCTGTTTTTT